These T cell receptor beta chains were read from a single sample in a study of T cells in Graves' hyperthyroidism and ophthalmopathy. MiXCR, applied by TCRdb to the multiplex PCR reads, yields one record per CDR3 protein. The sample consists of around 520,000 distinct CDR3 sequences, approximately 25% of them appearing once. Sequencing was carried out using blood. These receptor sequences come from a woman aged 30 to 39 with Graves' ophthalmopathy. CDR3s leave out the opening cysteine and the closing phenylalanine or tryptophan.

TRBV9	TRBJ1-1	ASSVGGGTAF
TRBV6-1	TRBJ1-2	ASSVSGVDGYT
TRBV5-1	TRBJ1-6	ASSLAASSSSSYNSPLH
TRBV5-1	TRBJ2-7	ASSLGSFALAGYEQY
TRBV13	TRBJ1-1	ASSSMTVLNTEAF
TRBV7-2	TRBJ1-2	ASSPTPGQGANRDGYT
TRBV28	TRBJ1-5	ASSSSGQFSNQPQH
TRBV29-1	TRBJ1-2	SAGQYGSGYT
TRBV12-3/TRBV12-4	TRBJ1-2	ASSWQGGGDGYT
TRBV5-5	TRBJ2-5	ASSFGSGGAFGETQY
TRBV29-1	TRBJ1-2	SVRLQGGNYGYT
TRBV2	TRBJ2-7	ASSESSGVPYEQY
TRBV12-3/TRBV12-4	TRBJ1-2	ASSFGGVGYT
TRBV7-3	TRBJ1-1	ASSLGGEGSEAF
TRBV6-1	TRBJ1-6	ASSELGGYFNSPLH
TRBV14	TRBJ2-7	ASSQLGGYEQY
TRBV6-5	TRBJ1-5	ASSYSTSYSNQPQH
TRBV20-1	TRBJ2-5	SIIAGNQETQY
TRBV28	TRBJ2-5	ASSPLEGDSYETQY
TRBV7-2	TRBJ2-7	ASSPVGTTGLGQY
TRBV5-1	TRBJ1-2	ASSLDSPTIGYGYT
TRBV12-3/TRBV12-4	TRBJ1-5	ASSPGQGIVQPQH
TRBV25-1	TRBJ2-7	ASSEGFGGGNEQY
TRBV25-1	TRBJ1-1	ASSGQGLSEAF
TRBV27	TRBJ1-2	ASSPHPLGPTNYGYT
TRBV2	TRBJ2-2	ASRREMDTGELF
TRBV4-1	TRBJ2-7	ASSQGQGGREQY
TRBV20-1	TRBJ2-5	SAKSSSGPWTQY
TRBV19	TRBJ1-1	ASSIDPTGRTEAF
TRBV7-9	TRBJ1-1	ASSSGTSNTEAF
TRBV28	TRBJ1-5	ASLPSGNGNQPQH
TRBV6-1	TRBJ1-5	ASSEFQGNQPQH
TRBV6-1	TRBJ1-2	ASRKPVGEANYGYT
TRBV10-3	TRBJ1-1	AITQSPIANTEAF
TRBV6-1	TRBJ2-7	ASSLGLAGADYEQY
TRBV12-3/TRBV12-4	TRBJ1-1	ASSAGYTEAF
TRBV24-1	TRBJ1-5	ATPREGQRHFYSNQPQH
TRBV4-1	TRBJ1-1	ASSQDLRQLNTEAF
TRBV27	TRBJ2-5	ASSLSPGALETQY
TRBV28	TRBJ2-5	ASSPSGGLAEPFQETQY
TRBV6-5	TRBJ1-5	ASSYGSHPDQPQH
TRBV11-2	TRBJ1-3	ASSLGQLSSGNTIY
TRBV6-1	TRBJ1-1	ASSVTGGDTEAF
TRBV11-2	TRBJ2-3	ASSLEGTSGGFSSIPDTQY
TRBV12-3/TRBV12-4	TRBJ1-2	ASRSNRDGYT
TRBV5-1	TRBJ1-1	ASSPEGRKETEAF
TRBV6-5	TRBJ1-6	ASSFTRTGHSPLH
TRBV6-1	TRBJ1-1	ASTLGPKRVNTEAF
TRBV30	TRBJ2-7	AWRLNAVGEQY
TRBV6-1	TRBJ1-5	ASSEMGNQPQH
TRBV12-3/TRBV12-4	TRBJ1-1	ASSLRRGSILEAF
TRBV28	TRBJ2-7	ASSAIRTFSYEQY